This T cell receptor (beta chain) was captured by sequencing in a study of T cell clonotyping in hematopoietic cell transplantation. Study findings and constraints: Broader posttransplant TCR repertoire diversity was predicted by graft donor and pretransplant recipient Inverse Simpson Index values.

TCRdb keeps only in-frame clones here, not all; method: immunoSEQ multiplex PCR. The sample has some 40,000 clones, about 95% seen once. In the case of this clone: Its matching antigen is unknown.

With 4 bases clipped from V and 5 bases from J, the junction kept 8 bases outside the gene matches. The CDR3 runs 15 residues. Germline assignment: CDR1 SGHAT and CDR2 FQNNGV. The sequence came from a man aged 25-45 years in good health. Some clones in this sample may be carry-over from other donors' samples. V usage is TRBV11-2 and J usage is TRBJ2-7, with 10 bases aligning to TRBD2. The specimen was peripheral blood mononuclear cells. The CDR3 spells CASSSRAGGPDEQYF. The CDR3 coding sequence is TGTGCCAGCAGCTCCCGAGCGGGAGGGCCCGACGAGCAGTACTTC.